What follows is one T cell receptor beta chain and its context. Its antigen is not known. The source of the sample is a study of siplizumab effects on memory and regulatory T cells. Study findings and constraints: The authors mapped only a minor fraction of alloreactive clones to unstimulated subsets. Memory T cells appeared less diverse than naive cells, which seemed to contribute substantially to alloresponse. Many proliferating CD4+ or CD8+ clones remained unclassified. Roughly 80-96% of them could not be assigned either a naive or a memory phenotype.

Assay used: immunoSEQ multiplex PCR; TCRdb lists only in-frame clones, some missing. The sample has 90,000 to 120,000 clones, under 95% seen once; the top ten hold approximately 0.66%. Germline CDR1 reads SGHRS; CDR2 reads YFSETQ. This CDR3 is 16 amino acids long. V was pared by 4 bases and J by 4 bases, with 20 bases between. V and J are TRBV5-1 and TRBJ1-2, with TRBD1 as a possible D gene (5 bases). Specimen: Tregs sorted from blood. This TCR came from a human donor in good health. The CDR3 spells CASSPGSTGAGYGYTF. In DNA form, the CDR3 reads TGCGCCAGCAGCCCCGGGTCGACCGGGGCGGGCTATGGCTACACCTTC. Complete variable domain (other parts from reference TRBV5-1 and TRBJ1-2): KAGVTQTPRYLIKTRGQQVTLSCSPISGHRSVSWYQQTPGQGLQFLFEYFSETQRNKGNFPGRFSGRQFSNSRSEMNVSTLELGDSALYLCASSPGSTGAGYGYTFGSGTRLTVV.